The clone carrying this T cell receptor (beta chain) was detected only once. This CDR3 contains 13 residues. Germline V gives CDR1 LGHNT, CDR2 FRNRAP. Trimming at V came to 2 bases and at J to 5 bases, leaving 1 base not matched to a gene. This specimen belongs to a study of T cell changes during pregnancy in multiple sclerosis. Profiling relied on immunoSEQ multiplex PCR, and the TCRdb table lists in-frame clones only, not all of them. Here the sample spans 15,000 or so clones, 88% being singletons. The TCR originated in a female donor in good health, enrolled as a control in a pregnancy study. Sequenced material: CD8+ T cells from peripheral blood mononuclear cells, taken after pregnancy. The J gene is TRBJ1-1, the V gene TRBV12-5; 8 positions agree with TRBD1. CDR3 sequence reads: CASGLRQGTEAFF. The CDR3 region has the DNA TGTGCTAGTGGTTTGCGACAGGGGACTGAAGCTTTCTTT.